These T cell receptor beta chains were read from a single sample in a study of blood T cell repertoires in COVID-19. Only in-frame clones appear in the TCRdb table, and some are missing; sequencing was by immunoSEQ multiplex PCR. The sample consists of roughly 190,000 clones, 94% of them appearing once. Sequencing used peripheral blood. The receptor source for this set is a man aged 30 to 39 with COVID-19, enrolled during active disease. Each CDR3 is given with its conserved first and last residue. A D gene is named only where the DNA matches it firmly. Size is omitted from some rows. Given values are once, few, many or a class for expanded clones.

J,D,V,size,CDR3,DNA
TRBJ1-2,TRBD1,TRBV2,NA,CASSGAGQGKFGYTF,TGTGCCAGCAGCGGCGCGGGACAGGGGAAATTTGGCTACACCTTC
TRBJ1-2,TRBD1,TRBV6-5,once,CASSMDRANYGYTF,TGTGCCAGCAGCATGGACAGGGCTAACTATGGCTACACCTTC
TRBJ1-2,NA,TRBV6-2/TRBV6-3,NA,CASSLRQTLYGYTF,TGTGCCAGCAGTCTCCGACAGACTTTATATGGCTACACCTTC
TRBJ2-6,NA,TRBV4-2,NA,CASSQEILGSGANVLTF,TGTGCCAGCAGCCAAGAAATACTCGGCTCTGGGGCCAACGTCCTGACTTTC
TRBJ2-2,NA,TRBV7-3,NA,CASSLMAGSNTGELFF,TGTGCCAGCAGCTTAATGGCGGGGTCGAACACCGGGGAGCTGTTTTTT
TRBJ2-1,NA,TRBV6-1,NA,CASSERPTRTYNEQFF,TGTGCCAGCAGTGAAAGGCCCACGCGGACTTACAATGAGCAGTTCTTC
TRBJ1-4,NA,TRBV5-6,NA,CASSFQRQANEKLFF,TGTGCCAGCAGCTTCCAAAGACAGGCTAATGAAAAACTGTTTTTT
TRBJ2-1,NA,TRBV11-3,NA,CASSLAGQGRDNEQFF,TGTGCCAGCAGCTTAGCAGGGCAGGGGAGGGACAATGAGCAGTTCTTC
TRBJ1-3,NA,TRBV12-3/TRBV12-4,NA,CASRRGNTIYF,TGTGCCAGCCGGAGGGGAAACACCATATATTTT
TRBJ2-3,NA,TRBV29-1,NA,CSVALSVSDTQYF,TGCAGCGTTGCCTTGAGCGTCTCAGATACGCAGTATTTT
TRBJ1-2,NA,TRBV5-1,NA,CASSPKQSVYGYTF,TGCGCCAGCAGCCCGAAACAGTCAGTCTATGGCTACACCTTC
TRBJ2-3,NA,TRBV6-5,NA,CASSYRTSTDTQYF,TGTGCCAGCAGTTACAGGACTAGCACAGATACGCAGTATTTT
TRBJ1-5,TRBD1,TRBV10-3,NA,CAISPDRGVSNQPQHF,TGTGCCATCAGTCCCGACAGGGGAGTGAGCAATCAGCCCCAGCATTTT
TRBJ1-6,NA,TRBV2,NA,CASRSLNSPLHF,TGTGCCAGCAGGTCACTAAATTCACCCCTCCACTTT
TRBJ1-1,NA,TRBV5-6,NA,CASSLRRNTEAFF,TGTGCCAGCAGCCTCCGGAGAAACACTGAAGCTTTCTTT
TRBJ2-7,TRBD1,TRBV2,NA,CASSADRGLTYEQYF,TGTGCCAGCAGCGCGGACAGGGGTCTGACCTACGAGCAGTACTTC
TRBJ2-5,TRBD1,TRBV5-1,NA,CASSLGLQGRRIGETQYF,TGCGCCAGCAGCTTGGGTCTACAGGGGCGTAGGATTGGAGAGACCCAGTACTTC
TRBJ1-2,NA,TRBV5-1,NA,CASSLDGGESYGYTF,TGCGCCAGCAGCTTGGATGGAGGGGAGAGCTATGGCTACACCTTC
TRBJ2-5,NA,TRBV3-1/TRBV3-2,NA,CASSPNAGPVETQYF,TGTGCCAGCAGCCCGAACGCGGGCCCGGTAGAGACCCAGTACTTC
TRBJ2-1,NA,TRBV11-3,NA,CASSLEGSSYNEQFF,TGTGCCAGCAGCTTAGAGGGCAGCTCCTACAATGAGCAGTTCTTC
TRBJ1-2,NA,TRBV6-5,NA,CASSIQGSYGYTF,TGTGCCAGCAGTATACAGGGTTCCTATGGCTACACCTTC
TRBJ2-1,NA,TRBV6-1,few,CASSESLGLFF,TGTGCCAGCAGTGAATCTCTGGGGCTGTTCTTC
TRBJ1-1,NA,TRBV27,NA,CASRSKGVGTEAFF,TGTGCCAGCAGGTCGAAGGGGGTGGGAACTGAAGCTTTCTTT
TRBJ1-2,NA,TRBV7-2,NA,CASSPKHNYGYTF,TGTGCCAGCAGCCCGAAACATAACTATGGCTACACCTTC
TRBJ2-3,NA,TRBV18,NA,CASSPGAGASTDTQYF,TGTGCCAGCTCACCAGGGGCGGGGGCGAGCACAGATACGCAGTATTTT
TRBJ1-5,NA,TRBV10-3,NA,CAIRVGGNQPQHF,TGTGCCATCCGGGTCGGTGGCAATCAGCCCCAGCATTTT
TRBJ1-3,TRBD1,TRBV18,NA,CASSPRNRQGAGNTIYF,TGTGCCAGCTCACCTCGAAACCGACAGGGTGCTGGAAACACCATATATTTT
TRBJ1-2,NA,TRBV27,NA,CASGQPVNYGYTF,TGTGCCTCAGGCCAGCCCGTTAACTATGGCTACACCTTC
TRBJ2-7,NA,TRBV10-1,NA,CASSEDTSSYEQYF,TGCGCCAGCAGTGAGGACACGAGCTCCTACGAGCAGTACTTC
TRBJ1-6,TRBD1,TRBV28,NA,CASKVWQGGSPLHF,TGTGCCAGCAAGGTATGGCAGGGGGGTTCACCCCTCCACTTT
TRBJ2-5,NA,TRBV24-1,once,CATSDSVVETQYF,TGTGCCACCAGTGATTCAGTGGTAGAGACCCAGTACTTC
TRBJ2-5,NA,TRBV11-2,NA,CASSPSLRETQYF,TGTGCCAGCAGCCCCTCCCTCCGGGAGACCCAGTACTTC
TRBJ1-2,TRBD1,TRBV7-9,NA,CASSRAGTGISQGYTF,TGTGCCAGCAGCAGGGCCGGGACAGGGATTTCACAGGGCTACACCTTC
TRBJ1-1,TRBD1,TRBV3-1/TRBV3-2,once,CASSRQGAEAFF,TGTGCCAGCAGCCGACAGGGGGCTGAAGCTTTCTTT
TRBJ1-1,TRBD1,TRBV6-5,NA,CASSRGQPNTEAFF,TGTGCCAGCAGTCGGGGACAGCCGAACACTGAAGCTTTCTTT
TRBJ1-2,NA,TRBV5-4,NA,CASSTKDGRSYGYTF,TGTGCCAGCAGCACCAAGGACGGGAGGTCCTATGGCTACACCTTC
TRBJ2-2,NA,TRBV5-4,NA,CASRTISPGQNTGELFF,TGTGCCAGCAGGACTATATCACCGGGACAGAACACCGGGGAGCTGTTTTTT
TRBJ2-3,TRBD2,TRBV2,NA,CASIWGGADTQYF,TGTGCCAGCATATGGGGGGGGGCAGATACGCAGTATTTT
TRBJ1-4,NA,TRBV4-2,NA,CASSPGVAGEKLFF,TGTGCCAGCAGCCCAGGGGTGGCCGGTGAAAAACTGTTTTTT
TRBJ2-2,TRBD2,TRBV27,NA,CASSWSGGNTGELFF,TGTGCCAGCAGTTGGAGCGGGGGAAACACCGGGGAGCTGTTTTTT